Presented here are 28 T cell receptor beta chains from one specimen sequenced in a study of cytomegalovirus exposure and HLA in healthy donors. Some clones are missing from TCRdb's copy, which holds only in-frame ones; the method was immunoSEQ multiplex PCR. The sample has hundreds of thousands of clones, around four fifths seen once. Source material: PBMCs. The origin of the receptors is a woman aged 18-29 years in good health and CMV-seronegative.

The chain employs TRBV27 and TRBJ2-7, with 9 positions matching TRBD1. This CDR3 spans 16 amino acids. The germline V gene has CDR1 MNHEY and CDR2 SMNVEV (reference sequence). V dropped 8 bases and J dropped 3; count of bases not matched to a gene: 14. The DNA of the CDR3 is TGTGCCAGCGCCCCAACAGGGGGCGTTCTTCACTACGAGCAGTACTTC. Its translation: CASAPTGGVLHYEQYF.

About this clone itself: The junction shows a germline mismatch at one end, possibly a read error. The V gene is TRBV6-5, the J gene TRBJ2-3; D could derive from TRBD1 or TRBD2 (5 bases each). The CDR3 length is 11 residues. Germline CDR1 and CDR2: MNHEY and SVGAGI. Written as DNA, the CDR3 is TGTGCCAGCAGTCGGGACGGGCGCGCAACCTTT. Amino acid sequence: CASSRDGRATF.

This clone came up once. The rearrangement joins TRBV27 to TRBJ1-4; D gene ambiguous. This CDR3 has 17 amino acids. Per germline, CDR1 MNHEY and CDR2 SMNVEV (reference sequence). V lost 0 bases to trimming and J lost 3 bases, with 14 bases between them. The CDR3 is CASSLSGSGYSNEKLFF. The DNA for the CDR3 is TGTGCCAGCAGTTTATCGGGCAGCGGATATTCTAATGAAAAACTGTTTTTT.

V is TRBV18 and J is TRBJ2-7, with 7 nucleotides matching TRBD1. The CDR3 contains 13 residues. Germline-derived CDR1 and CDR2 are KGHSH and LQKENI. Unmatched junction bases numbered 1, after V lost 2 bases and J lost 3 bases. CDR3: CASSPNRGYEQYF. Here the CDR3 DNA reads TGTGCCAGCTCACCAAACAGGGGCTACGAGCAGTACTTC.

The rearrangement uses TRBV5-4 and TRBJ1-5; weak D call: TRBD1 (5 bases). In germline, CDR1 is SGHNT, CDR2 YYREEE (reference sequence). Between the trimmed V and J ends, which lost 4 bases and 4 bases, there was a span of 9 bases. The CDR3 has 13 residues. DNA for the CDR3: TGTGCCAGCAGCCCAGGGCTTAATCAGCCCCAGCATTTT. It specifies CASSPGLNQPQHF.

CDR3 amino acids: CAWSDAGGSPLHF. The CDR3 DNA follows: TGTGCCTGGAGTGATGCAGGAGGCTCACCCCTCCACTTT. The chain uses TRBV30 and TRBJ1-6; D uncertain. Between the trimmed V and J ends, which lost 1 base and 10 bases, there was a span of 11 bases. Germline V gives CDR1 GTSNPN, CDR2 SVGIG (reference sequence). The CDR3 contains 13 residues.

V is TRBV5-1 and J is TRBJ2-2, with TRBD2 matching over 12 bases. Germline-derived CDR1 and CDR2 are SGHRS and YFSETQ. V shed 2 bases, J shed 2 bases, and the junction held 4 bases outside the gene matches. The length of the CDR3 is 17 residues. CDR3 sequence (DNA): TGCGCCAGCAGCTTTCTAGCGGGGGGGCCTAACACCGGGGAGCTGTTTTTT. Its translation: CASSFLAGGPNTGELFF.

This rearrangement joins TRBV6-1 to TRBJ2-7, with TRBD2 matching 10 bases. Looked up from germline, CDR1 is MNHNS and CDR2 is SASEGT. Trimming took 8 bases from V and 7 from J; bases not matched to a gene: 8. There are 13 residues in the CDR3. CDR3 sequence: CASVASGSGEQYF. CDR3 coding DNA: TGTGCCAGCGTGGCTAGCGGGAGTGGGGAGCAGTACTTC.

The V call is TRBV11-1, the J call TRBJ1-4; TRBD1 matches 7 bases. V shed 4 bases, J shed 7 bases, and the junction held 12 bases outside the gene matches. Per the germline V gene, CDR1 is SGHAT and CDR2 is FQDESV (reference sequence). This CDR3 spans 16 amino acids. The CDR3: CASSSPSTGQGEKLFF. The DNA for the CDR3 is TGTGCCAGCAGCTCGCCATCGACAGGGCAGGGTGAAAAACTGTTTTTT.

V is TRBV9 and J is TRBJ1-3; possibly TRBD1 for D (6 bases). The CDR3 spans 17 residues. V lost 0 bases and J 3 bases, leaving 16 bases between the germline ends. Germline assignment: CDR1 SGDLS and CDR2 YYNGEE. The CDR3 region is CASSVGDGQIRGNTIYF. The CDR3 nucleotides read TGTGCCAGCAGCGTAGGAGATGGACAGATCCGTGGAAACACCATATATTTT.

The chain carries TRBV6-5 and TRBJ2-7, with TRBD2 matching 7 bases. Germline CDR1 MNHEY, CDR2 SVGAGI. This CDR3 region has 15 residues. V shed 2 bases, J shed 0 bases, and the junction held 4 bases outside the gene matches. The CDR3 DNA is TGTGCCAGCAGTTACCTGGGGGGGAGCTCCTACGAGCAGTACTTC. Encoded protein: CASSYLGGSSYEQYF.

The gene calls are TRBV9 and TRBJ2-1, with 11 positions matching TRBD2. Germline CDR1 reads SGDLS; CDR2 reads YYNGEE. There are 17 residues in the CDR3. V shed 0 bases, J shed 4 bases, and the junction held 6 bases outside the gene matches. The CDR3 DNA follows: TGTGCCAGCAGCGTAGGTTCTAGCGGGGGGAAATACAATGAGCAGTTCTTC. As protein: CASSVGSSGGKYNEQFF.

This chain uses TRBV11-1 with TRBJ2-5, with 12 bases fitting TRBD2. This CDR3 has 15 residues. Germline trimming cut 1 base from V and 5 bases from J; bases unmatched to any gene: 2. Germline CDR1 reads SGHAT; CDR2 reads FQDESV (reference sequence). CDR3 sequence: CASSLGLAGEETQYF. The CDR3 nucleotides are TGTGCCAGCAGCTTAGGACTAGCGGGAGAGGAGACCCAGTACTTC.

The chain combines TRBV5-1 with TRBJ2-6, with D possibly TRBD2 on 6 matching bases. V was clipped by 0 bases and J by 1 base, with 14 bases between them. This CDR3 comprises 18 residues. CDR1 is SGHRS and CDR2 is YFSETQ in the germline V gene. The CDR3 DNA follows: TGCGCCAGCAGCTTGGGGGCCCCTGGAGGGTCTGGGGCCAACGTCCTGACTTTC. Translating gives CASSLGAPGGSGANVLTF.

The chain links TRBV4-2 to TRBJ2-7, with TRBD2 matching over 7 bases. The germline V gene encodes CDR1 LGHNA and CDR2 YNFKEQ. Trimming cost V 1 base and J 3 bases; bases outside gene matches: 12. The CDR3 covers 17 residues. The CDR3 DNA reads as TGTGCCAGCAGCCAAGCCCTGGCGGCGGGAGAAGGCTACGAGCAGTACTTC. Translated: CASSQALAAGEGYEQYF.

The chain has TRBV28 and TRBJ1-2; D call uncertain. Germline V gene data show CDR1 as MDHEN and CDR2 as SYDVKM. This CDR3 contains 14 residues. The V end was cut by 1 base, the J end by 9 bases, with 15 bases between. The CDR3 loop reads CASSLSRGPGSYTF. DNA for the CDR3: TGTGCCAGCAGTTTATCCCGGGGTCCAGGAAGCTACACCTTC.

V and J are TRBV9 and TRBJ2-7, with 7 bases that match TRBD2. V lost 4 bases to trimming and J lost 5 bases; unmatched junction nucleotides: 9. Per germline, CDR1 SGDLS and CDR2 YYNGEE. The CDR3 totals 14 residues. The CDR3 is CASSPGTTSDEQYF. In nucleotides, the CDR3 is TGTGCCAGCAGCCCCGGGACTACCAGCGACGAGCAGTACTTC.

This clone was counted a single time. V usage is TRBV7-9 and J usage is TRBJ2-1; TRBD2 matches at 7 bases. The CDR3 totals 14 residues. J gave up 6 bases and V 5 bases, and 7 bases lay outside the gene matches. Germline loops: CDR1 SEHNR, CDR2 FQNEAQ (reference sequence). Here the CDR3 reads CASSGLADGNEQFF. In DNA form, the CDR3 reads TGTGCCAGCAGCGGTCTAGCGGACGGCAATGAGCAGTTCTTC.

The rearrangement links TRBV9 to TRBJ1-1; perhaps TRBD1 as D (5 bases). Germline loops: CDR1 SGDLS, CDR2 YYNGEE. The CDR3 is 14 residues long. The V and J ends lost 4 bases and 5 bases respectively, with 15 bases between them. CDR3 amino acids: CASSISPGGTEAFF. The CDR3 nucleotides are TGTGCCAGCAGCATCAGCCCTGGGGGGACTGAAGCTTTCTTT. The variable domain in full, completed from reference TRBV9 and TRBJ1-1, reads DSGVTQTPKHLITATGQRVTLRCSPRSGDLSVYWYQQSLDQGLQFLIQYYNGEERAKGNILERFSAQQFPDLHSELNLSSLELGDSALYFCASSISPGGTEAFFGQGTRLTVV.

This chain links TRBV29-1 with TRBJ2-1; 8 positions match TRBD2. V lost 6 bases and J lost 11; bases outside the gene matches: 12. CDR1 is SQVTM and CDR2 is ANQGSEA in the germline V gene. This CDR3 has 13 residues. CDR3 protein: CSVAPGSGGQQFF. The CDR3 DNA follows: TGCAGCGTGGCCCCAGGGAGCGGGGGACAGCAGTTCTTC.

CDR3 DNA: TGTGCCAGCAGTGCTTCTACCCGGACTGAAGCTTTCTTT. This translates into CASSASTRTEAFF. The V gene is TRBV25-1, the J gene TRBJ1-1; D gene ambiguous. Looked up from germline, CDR1 is MGHDK and CDR2 is SYGVNS. V lost 4 bases to trimming and J lost 5 bases, with 11 bases between them. The CDR3 runs to 13 residues.

The rearrangement links TRBV11-3 to TRBJ2-1, with TRBD2 as a possible D gene (6 bases). Germline V CDR1 and CDR2: SGHNT, YENEEA. The CDR3 is made up of 15 amino acids. Trimming pared 8 bases from V and 6 bases from J, leaving 20 bases between. CDR3 region: CASGGTQNQSNEQFF. The CDR3, as DNA: TGTGCCAGCGGCGGGACTCAAAACCAGAGCAATGAGCAGTTCTTC.

The chain combines TRBV5-6 with TRBJ1-2; D gene unclear. The V end was cut by 3 bases, the J end by 8 bases, with 17 bases between. This CDR3 is 14 amino acids long. Looked up from germline, CDR1 is SGHDT and CDR2 is YYEEEE. The CDR3 DNA is TGTGCCAGCAGCTCGAGAGACTTCCTGGGAGGCTACACCTTC. Its protein is CASSSRDFLGGYTF.

This sequence joins TRBV5-6 and TRBJ2-7, with 7 bases identical to TRBD2. V gave up 4 bases and J gave up 4 bases; unmatched junction bases: 5. Germline V CDR1 and CDR2: SGHDT, YYEEEE. CDR3 length: 13 amino acids. The chain's CDR3 is CASSPGGYYEQYF. As DNA, the CDR3 is TGTGCCAGCAGCCCGGGAGGATATTACGAGCAGTACTTC.

This clone was seen once. The rearrangement joins TRBV28 to TRBJ2-2; D gene ambiguous. The CDR3 contains 13 residues. Trimming removed 3 bases at V and 6 bases at J, with 8 bases between. The germline gives CDR1 MDHEN, CDR2 SYDVKM. In nucleotides, the CDR3 is TGTGCCAGCAGTTTGCGTTTGTCCGGGGAGCTGTTTTTT. It is translated as CASSLRLSGELFF.

The chain uses TRBV27 and TRBJ1-6; D call uncertain. The germline gives CDR1 MNHEY, CDR2 SMNVEV (reference sequence). Trimming removed 4 bases at V and 3 bases at J, with 4 bases between. This CDR3 is 13 amino acids long. CDR3 in amino acids: CASSWVYNSPLHF. The CDR3 region has the DNA TGTGCCAGCAGTTGGGTCTATAATTCACCCCTCCACTTT.

The chain combines TRBV7-8 with TRBJ1-2, with 7 bases that match TRBD1. Unmatched junction bases numbered 6, after V lost 4 bases and J lost 4 bases. CDR1 SGHVS and CDR2 FQNEAQ come from the germline V gene. CDR3 length: 14 residues. For the CDR3, the DNA is TGTGCCAGCAGCTCCCAGGGGGTTGGCTATGGCTACACCTTC. Translated, it gives CASSSQGVGYGYTF. The full variable domain, with the rest looked up from reference TRBV7-8 and TRBJ1-2, is GAGVSQSPRYKVAKRGQDVALRCDPISGHVSLFWYQQALGQGPEFLTYFQNEAQLDKSGLPSDRFFAERPEGSVSTLKIQRTQQEDSAVYLCASSSQGVGYGYTFGSGTRLTVV.

V gene TRBV29-1 combines with J gene TRBJ2-7, with 10 positions matching TRBD1. The CDR3 contains 14 residues. With V trimmed by 5 bases and J by 3 bases, 7 bases remained unmatched. Germline loops: CDR1 SQVTM, CDR2 ANQGSEA. The CDR3 nucleotides are TGCAGCGTTTCCCGGGACAGGGGCGGCTACGAGCAGTACTTC. Translating gives CSVSRDRGGYEQYF.